This is a list of T cell receptor beta chains from one sample in a study of identical twins. TCRdb redid the calling of the 5' RACE reads with MiXCR, one entry per CDR3 protein. This sample has about 260,000 distinct CDR3 sequences, with roughly 7% found just once. This same sample was also part of a study on yellow fever vaccine responses in identical twins.

Sample: memory (CD45RO+) T cells sorted from blood. The receptors stem from a woman between 18 and 29 years old in good health. The CDR3 runs from the conserved cysteine through the conserved F or W. D genes are given only for firm matches. The size field is filled for only some rows; it gives once, few, many or a size class.

j_gene | abundance | d_gene | v_gene | CDR3aa | CDR3nt
TRBJ2-4 | many | NA | TRBV12-3/TRBV12-4 | CASSLAGLGAKNIQYF | TGTGCCAGCAGCTTGGCCGGCCTTGGGGCCAAAAACATTCAGTACTTC
TRBJ2-2 | NA | NA | TRBV27 | CASGRSTGELFF | TGTGCCAGCGGGAGAAGCACCGGGGAGCTGTTTTTT
TRBJ2-1 | many | TRBD2 | TRBV9 | CASSEAPSGRYSNEQFF | TGTGCCAGCAGCGAGGCCCCGAGCGGGAGGTATAGCAATGAGCAGTTCTTC
TRBJ1-2 | NA | NA | TRBV28 | CASSFGGFYYGYTF | TGTGCCAGCAGTTTCGGGGGGTTTTACTATGGCTACACCTTC
TRBJ2-1 | many | TRBD1 | TRBV29-1 | CSVGDRGLSEQFF | TGCAGCGTGGGGGACAGGGGTCTGAGTGAGCAGTTCTTC
TRBJ1-3 | many | NA | TRBV12-3/TRBV12-4 | CASSLRAPSSGNTIYF | TGTGCCAGCAGTTTAAGGGCGCCGAGCTCTGGAAACACCATATATTTT
TRBJ2-2 | few | TRBD1 | TRBV5-6 | CASTLLTGALMKNTGELFF | TGTGCCAGCACACTTTTGACAGGGGCACTAATGAAGAACACCGGGGAGCTGTTTTTT
TRBJ1-3 | many | NA | TRBV29-1 | CSVVLDSSGNTIYF | TGCAGCGTGGTTCTGGACAGCTCTGGAAACACCATATATTTT
TRBJ1-2 | few | NA | TRBV5-1 | CASSFFMRPGGYTF | TGCGCCAGCAGCTTTTTTATGAGGCCGGGGGGCTACACCTTC
TRBJ2-1 | many | NA | TRBV29-1 | CSVSRGGGSYNEQFF | TGCAGCGTTTCCCGAGGGGGGGGGTCCTACAATGAGCAGTTCTTC
TRBJ2-1 | many | NA | TRBV10-3 | CAISDGLPSNEQFF | TGTGCCATCAGTGATGGACTACCCAGTAATGAGCAGTTCTTC
TRBJ2-7 | NA | NA | TRBV2 | CASSAGPTGYEQYF | TGTGCCAGCAGCGCCGGGCCTACGGGTTACGAGCAGTACTTC
TRBJ1-1 | NA | NA | TRBV2 | CASSEQALTEAFF | TGTGCCAGCAGTGAACAGGCGCTCACTGAAGCTTTCTTT
TRBJ2-1 | NA | TRBD2 | TRBV20-1 | CSARPYGLAGVIENNEQFF | TGCAGTGCCAGACCCTACGGACTAGCGGGAGTTATAGAGAACAATGAGCAGTTCTTC
TRBJ1-2 | few | NA | TRBV7-9 | CASSYEGSYGYTF | TGTGCCAGCAGCTATGAGGGGTCGTATGGCTACACCTTC
TRBJ1-4 | NA | TRBD1 | TRBV6-1 | CASSEPAGGGKLFF | TGTGCCAGCAGTGAGCCGGCAGGGGGGGGAAAACTGTTTTTT
TRBJ1-2 | few | TRBD1 | TRBV27 | CASSPQGVSIRGYTF | TGTGCCAGCAGTCCCCAGGGGGTTTCGATCAGAGGCTACACCTTC
TRBJ1-1 | few | TRBD1 | TRBV2 | CASSAPGQGSTEAFF | TGTGCCAGCAGTGCGCCGGGACAGGGTAGCACTGAAGCTTTCTTT
TRBJ2-3 | many | NA | TRBV3-1 | CASSQVWVVKEDGTDTQYF | TGTGCCAGCAGCCAAGTTTGGGTCGTCAAGGAGGATGGGACAGATACGCAGTATTTT
TRBJ2-5 | few | NA | TRBV24-1 | CATSDLDRPWETQYF | TGTGCCACCAGTGATTTGGACAGACCTTGGGAGACCCAGTACTTC
TRBJ2-3 | few | TRBD1 | TRBV11-2 | CASSLARGQTDTQYF | TGTGCCAGCAGCTTAGCCAGGGGGCAGACAGATACGCAGTATTTT
TRBJ2-1 | NA | NA | TRBV12-3/TRBV12-4 | CAILASWSYNEQFF | TGTGCCATCCTAGCGTCTTGGTCCTACAATGAGCAGTTCTTC
TRBJ1-6 | NA | NA | TRBV6-5 | CASSYSAGGAPLHF | TGTGCCAGCAGTTACTCGGCTGGTGGGGCACCCCTCCACTTT
TRBJ2-3 | NA | TRBD2 | TRBV27 | CASSPAGTSISDTQYF | TGTGCCAGCAGTCCGGCCGGGACTAGTATCTCAGATACGCAGTATTTT
TRBJ2-3 | few | NA | TRBV10-3 | CAISESRGRGTDTQYF | TGTGCCATCAGTGAGTCTCGGGGGAGAGGGACAGATACGCAGTATTTT
TRBJ1-1 | many | NA | TRBV11-2 | CASSPSSGNTEAFF | TGTGCCAGCAGCCCCAGTAGTGGAAACACTGAAGCTTTCTTT
TRBJ1-4 | NA | NA | TRBV7-2 | CASSLVGLGATNEKLFF | TGTGCCAGCAGCTTAGTAGGGCTCGGAGCAACTAATGAAAAACTGTTTTTT
TRBJ1-4 | NA | NA | TRBV19 | CASSIGRNEKLFF | TGTGCCAGTAGTATTGGGCGGAACGAAAAACTGTTTTTT